The T cell receptor (beta chain) described here comes from a study of shared clonotypes between healthy human individuals. Background on the study: Per donor, CD8 memory used one plate, CD8 naive used two, CD4 memory used three and CD4 naive used three.

J was trimmed by 15 bases and V by 3 bases; bases with no gene match: 9. This CDR3 has 13 residues. CDR1 LGHNA and CDR2 YNFKEQ come from the germline V gene. As regards this clone: Antigen: not known.

Study-wide results and limits: The study found lower generation probabilities in non-shared clonotypes than in those shared by all four donors. Larger estimated richness was generally recorded for naive subsets relative to memory subsets.

The repertoire was sequenced with immunoSEQ multiplex PCR; TCRdb's copy has only in-frame clones and lacks some. The sample holds more than 1.2 million clones, less than 99% seen once. This chain links TRBV4-2 with TRBJ2-1; 9 bases match TRBD2. The sequence came from a young man in good health. Sequencing used naive CD4+ T cells sorted from blood. Subset noted: CD45RA+ positively selected. The CDR3 DNA reads as TGTGCCAGCAGCCAGCGGGGGGGACAGTATGGGTTCTTC. Residues: CASSQRGGQYGFF.